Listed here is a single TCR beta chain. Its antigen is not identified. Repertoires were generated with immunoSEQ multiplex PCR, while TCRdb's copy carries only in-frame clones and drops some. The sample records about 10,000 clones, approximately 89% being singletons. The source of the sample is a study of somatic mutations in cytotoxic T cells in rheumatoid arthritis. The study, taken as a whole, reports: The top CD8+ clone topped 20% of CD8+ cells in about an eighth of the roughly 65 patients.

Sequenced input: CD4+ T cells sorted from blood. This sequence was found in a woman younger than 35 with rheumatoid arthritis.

The CDR3 is CASSSLAGGSTDTQYF. The CDR3 nucleotides are TGTGCCAGCAGTTCCCTAGCGGGGGGGAGCACAGATACGCAGTATTTT. This rearrangement joins TRBV6-5 to TRBJ2-3, with 12 bases that match TRBD2. CDR1 MNHEY and CDR2 SVGAGI come from the germline V gene. V shed 4 bases and J 0 bases; nucleotides not matched to a gene: 2. The CDR3 extends over 16 amino acids.